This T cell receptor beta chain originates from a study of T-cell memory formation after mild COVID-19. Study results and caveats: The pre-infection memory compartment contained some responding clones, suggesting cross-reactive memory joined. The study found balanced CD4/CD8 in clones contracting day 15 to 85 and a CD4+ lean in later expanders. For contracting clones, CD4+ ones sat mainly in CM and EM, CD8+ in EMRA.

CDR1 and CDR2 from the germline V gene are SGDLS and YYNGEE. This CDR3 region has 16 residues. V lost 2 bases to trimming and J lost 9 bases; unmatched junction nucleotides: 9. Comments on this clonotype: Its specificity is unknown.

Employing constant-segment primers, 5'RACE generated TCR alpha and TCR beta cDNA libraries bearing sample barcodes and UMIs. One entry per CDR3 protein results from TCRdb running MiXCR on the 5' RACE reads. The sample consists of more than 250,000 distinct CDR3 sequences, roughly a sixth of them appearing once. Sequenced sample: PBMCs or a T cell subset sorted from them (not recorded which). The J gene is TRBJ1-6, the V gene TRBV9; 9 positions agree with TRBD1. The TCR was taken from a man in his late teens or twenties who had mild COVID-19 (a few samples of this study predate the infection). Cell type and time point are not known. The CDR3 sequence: CASSVTSGTGSSPLHF. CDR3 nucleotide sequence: TGTGCCAGCAGCGTGACGTCCGGGACAGGGAGTTCACCCCTCCACTTT.